This is a list of T cell receptor beta chains from one sample in a study of shared clonotypes between healthy human individuals. Using immunoSEQ multiplex PCR, the repertoire was profiled, and TCRdb retains in-frame clones only, with some absent. Of about 1 million clones listed, 78% are singletons. The material sequenced was memory CD4+ T cells from PBMCs. All receptors derive from a man aged 18-30 years in good health. Some clones in this sample may be carry-over from other donors' samples. Both conserved end residues are part of each CDR3. The D gene is left open where the match is weak. Rows give clone size only sometimes, using once, few, many, or a class for an expanded clone.

D gene	V gene	clone size	J gene	CDR3 DNA	CDR3 protein
TRBD1	TRBV28	NA	TRBJ1-2	TGTGCCAGCAGAGGACAGGGAACGAATGGCTACACCTTC	CASRGQGTNGYTF
TRBD1	TRBV9	NA	TRBJ1-2	TGTGCCAGCAGCCCCCAGGGGGCGCGGAACTATGGCTACACCTTC	CASSPQGARNYGYTF
TRBD1	TRBV6-1	once	TRBJ2-3	TGTGCCAGCAGTGAAGTGTTTTCGGACAGGGTCTTTTTT	CASSEVFSDRVFF
NA	TRBV28	NA	TRBJ1-3	TGTGCCAGCAGTAGAGTGACGGGCGGAACTTTCTCTGGAAACACCATATATTTT	CASSRVTGGTFSGNTIYF
TRBD1	TRBV7-9	many	TRBJ1-2	TGTGCCAGCAGCTTAGCGAGGACAGGGGGCGCGGGGTATGGCTACACCTTC	CASSLARTGGAGYGYTF
TRBD1	TRBV28	NA	TRBJ2-7	TGTGCCAGCAGTGAACAGGGGGTTTCCTACGAGCAGTACTTC	CASSEQGVSYEQYF
TRBD2	TRBV7-9	NA	TRBJ2-5	TGTGCCAGCAGCGGGGGACTACAAGAGACCCAGTACTTC	CASSGGLQETQYF
NA	TRBV2	few	TRBJ2-3	TGTGCCAGCACTTATAGCGCAGATACGCAGTATTTT	CASTYSADTQYF
NA	TRBV5-1	NA	TRBJ1-2	TGCGCCAGCAGCTTGGACGAGGGGCGTTTCTATGGCTACACCTTC	CASSLDEGRFYGYTF
TRBD1	TRBV18	once	TRBJ1-4	TGTGCCAGCTCACCCCGGACAGGGAGGGATGAAAAACTGTTTTTT	CASSPRTGRDEKLFF
TRBD1	TRBV6-1	NA	TRBJ2-7	TGTGCCAGCCCCGCAGGGAAGGGGTGGACAGGCGAGCAGTACTTC	CASPAGKGWTGEQYF
TRBD2	TRBV19	NA	TRBJ2-3	TGTGCCAGTAGTATAGGTCAAGCGGGATGGTTAGGTACGCAGTATTTT	CASSIGQAGWLGTQYF
NA	TRBV28	NA	TRBJ2-7	TGTGCCAGCAGTACTGGGATTACCTACGAGCAGTACTTC	CASSTGITYEQYF
NA	TRBV5-4	NA	TRBJ2-5	TGTGCCAGCAGCTTACCCGAAGGCACCCAGTACTTC	CASSLPEGTQYF
TRBD1	TRBV7-2	NA	TRBJ1-4	TGTGCCAGCAGCTTAGCGGGGACAGGGGGCTGGGAAAAACTGTTTTTT	CASSLAGTGGWEKLFF
NA	TRBV6-6	NA	TRBJ1-1	TGTGCCAGCAGTTCCGCATTGAACACTGAAGCTTTCTTT	CASSSALNTEAFF
NA	TRBV29-1	once	TRBJ2-7	TGCAGCGCACGGGGTTCCTACGAGCAGTACTTC	CSARGSYEQYF
NA	TRBV5-1	NA	TRBJ2-6	TGCGCCAGCATTAACCCTGGGGCCAACGTCCTGACTTTC	CASINPGANVLTF
NA	TRBV6-1	NA	TRBJ2-5	TGTGCCAGCAGGGTTTCCAATGGGGAAGAGACCCAGTACTTC	CASRVSNGEETQYF
NA	TRBV11-3	NA	TRBJ2-1	TGTGCCAGCAGCTTGAGAGCGGGTCCCTACAATGAGCAGTTCTTC	CASSLRAGPYNEQFF
TRBD2	TRBV4-1	NA	TRBJ2-3	TGCGCCAGCAGCCAACCGTGGGGACTAGCGGGAGGGGGGGATACGCAGTATTTT	CASSQPWGLAGGGDTQYF
NA	TRBV19	NA	TRBJ2-6	TGTGCCAGCCGGACAGCTAGAGCGAGCTCTGGGGCCAACGTCCTGACTTTC	CASRTARASSGANVLTF
TRBD2	TRBV5-1	NA	TRBJ2-3	TGCGCCAGCGGACTAGCGGGAGGGGATACGCAGTATTTT	CASGLAGGDTQYF
TRBD1	TRBV9	NA	TRBJ1-1	TGTGCCAGCAGTGAACCGGGACAGGGAACGCAGGCTTTCTTT	CASSEPGQGTQAFF
NA	TRBV20-1	NA	TRBJ2-3	TGCAGTGCGTCCAGAGCGGATACGCAGTATTTT	CSASRADTQYF
NA	TRBV2	few	TRBJ2-1	TGTGCCAGCGTCTCCGAGGGGCTAGCGTACAGGTTCTTC	CASVSEGLAYRFF
NA	TRBV7-9	NA	TRBJ1-1	TGTGCCAGCAGCTTAGAGGCGAAAACGAACACTGAAGCTTTCTTT	CASSLEAKTNTEAFF
NA	TRBV29-1	NA	TRBJ1-2	TGCAGCGTTATGGGGGATCGGGGCTATGGCTACACCTTC	CSVMGDRGYGYTF
NA	TRBV6-6	NA	TRBJ1-2	TGTGCCAGCAGTTACTCGGGCAATAACTATGGCTACACCTTC	CASSYSGNNYGYTF
NA	TRBV19	NA	TRBJ1-3	TGTGCCAGTAGCCCCCCGGGGCCCTCGGGCATATATTTT	CASSPPGPSGIYF
TRBD1	TRBV2	NA	TRBJ1-5	TGTGCCAGCAGAGCGACAGGGTATCAGCCCCAGCATTTT	CASRATGYQPQHF
NA	TRBV7-3	NA	TRBJ2-1	TGTGCCAGCAGCTTACTCTCCAGCGGCCTAAGCTCCTACAATGAGCAGTTCTTC	CASSLLSSGLSSYNEQFF
NA	TRBV6-6	NA	TRBJ2-1	TGTGCCAGCTCCGACAATTGGGGGCGGGAGCAGTTCTTC	CASSDNWGREQFF
NA	TRBV28	NA	TRBJ2-7	TGTGCCAGCAGGGAGAGCGCGTACGAGCAGTACTTC	CASRESAYEQYF
NA	TRBV28	NA	TRBJ1-1	TGTGCCAGCAGGCAGAGTTCCAGGGGCGCTGAAGCTTTCTTT	CASRQSSRGAEAFF
NA	TRBV7-8	NA	TRBJ2-1	TGTGCCAGCAGCCCTGGACGGGATGAGCAGTTCTTC	CASSPGRDEQFF
NA	TRBV20-1	few	TRBJ1-4	TGCAGTGCTAGAGACGAAAAACTGTTTTTT	CSARDEKLFF
TRBD2	TRBV4-2	NA	TRBJ2-1	TGTGCCAGCAGCCAGGAGCGGGGACTAGCGGGAAGGGGTCACAATGAGCAGTTCTTC	CASSQERGLAGRGHNEQFF
TRBD1	TRBV7-3	NA	TRBJ1-2	TGTGCCAGCAGCTCGCCCGGGACAGGCATCTATGGCTACACCTTC	CASSSPGTGIYGYTF
NA	TRBV5-5	few	TRBJ1-2	TGTGCCAGCAGCTATAACAGGGTCCCCTACTATGGCTACACCTTC	CASSYNRVPYYGYTF
TRBD2	TRBV5-6	once	TRBJ2-5	TGTGCCAGCAGCCCTGGACTAGCGGGAAGCCAAGAGACCCAGTACTTC	CASSPGLAGSQETQYF
NA	TRBV5-1	NA	TRBJ1-1	TGCGCCAGCAGGAGGGACACCGGCATGAACACTGAAGCTTTCTTT	CASRRDTGMNTEAFF
NA	TRBV12-5	NA	TRBJ2-3	TGTGCTAGTGGTTTGGTAACGGGAGAGGGCACAGATACGCAGTATTTT	CASGLVTGEGTDTQYF
NA	TRBV5-1	NA	TRBJ2-5	TGCGCCAGCAGCTTCGGCCAGCGGTCTGAGACCCAGTACTTC	CASSFGQRSETQYF
TRBD2	TRBV28	NA	TRBJ2-1	TGTGCCAGCAGTTCCGGCGGACTAGCAAAAAGGGGGATGTACAATGAGCAGTTCTTC	CASSSGGLAKRGMYNEQFF
NA	TRBV5-1	once	TRBJ2-2	TGCGCCAGCAGCCGTATACAGGGAACCGGGGAGCTGTTTTTT	CASSRIQGTGELFF
NA	TRBV5-1	once	TRBJ2-5	TGCGCCAGCAGCCCCCAGGGGCCCGTAGAGACCCAGTACTTC	CASSPQGPVETQYF
NA	TRBV4-3	NA	TRBJ2-1	TGCGCCAGCAGCCAAGAGGCCAGCTCCTACAATGAGCAGTTCTTC	CASSQEASSYNEQFF
NA	TRBV18	NA	TRBJ1-3	TGTGCCAGCTCACCACCTTCACGGGGTGCCTCTGGAAACACCATATATTTT	CASSPPSRGASGNTIYF
NA	TRBV7-2	NA	TRBJ2-7	TGTGCCAGCAGCTTAGTTGGGCGGGACTACGAGCAGTACTTC	CASSLVGRDYEQYF
TRBD2	TRBV19	NA	TRBJ2-5	TGTGCCAGTAGCACACGACTAGCGGGAAAGGAGACCCAGTACTTC	CASSTRLAGKETQYF
TRBD2	TRBV5-4	NA	TRBJ2-7	TGTGCCAGCAGCGCCGGGACTAGCTATTATTCCTACGAGCAGTACTTC	CASSAGTSYYSYEQYF